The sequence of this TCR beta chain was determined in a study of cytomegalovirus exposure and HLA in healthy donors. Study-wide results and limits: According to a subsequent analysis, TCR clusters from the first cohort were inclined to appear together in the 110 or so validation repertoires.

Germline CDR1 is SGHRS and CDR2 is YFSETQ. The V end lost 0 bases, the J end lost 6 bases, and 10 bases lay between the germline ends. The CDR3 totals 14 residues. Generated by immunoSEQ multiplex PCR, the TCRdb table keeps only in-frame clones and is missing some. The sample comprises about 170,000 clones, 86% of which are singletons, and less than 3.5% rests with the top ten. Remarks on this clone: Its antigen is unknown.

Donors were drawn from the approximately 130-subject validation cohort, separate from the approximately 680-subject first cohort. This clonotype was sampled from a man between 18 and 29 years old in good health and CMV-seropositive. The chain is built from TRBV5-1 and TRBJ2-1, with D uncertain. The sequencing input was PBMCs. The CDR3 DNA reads TGCGCCAGCAGCTTGGCCGTCCCAGTCAATGAGCAGTTCTTC. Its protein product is CASSLAVPVNEQFF.